This passage covers 20 T cell receptor beta chains from one sample sequenced in a study of T-cell reconstitution after alpha-beta-depleted transplantation in children. Unique molecular identifiers were built into the TCRbeta library. TCRdb processed the PCR reads anew with MiXCR; each CDR3 protein has one entry. The sample lists about 900,000 distinct CDR3 sequences; about 30% were seen once. The sequenced sample was PBMCs, mostly from graft donor cells, obtained 360 days after TCRalphabeta/CD19-depleted stem cell transplant. The receptor set was obtained from a boy younger than two who had a stem cell transplant for SCID, so the T cells may come from the graft donor.

The V gene is TRBV11-2, the J gene TRBJ2-3; TRBD1 agrees at 8 bases. V lost 6 bases to trimming and J lost 1 base; unmatched junction nucleotides: 6. Germline V gene sequence: CDR1 SGHAT, CDR2 FQNNGV. This CDR3 contains 15 residues. The CDR3 loop reads CASRTPGQGTDTQYF. CDR3 in DNA: TGTGCCAGCAGAACTCCGGGACAGGGCACAGATACGCAGTATTTT.

The rearrangement joins TRBV11-2 to TRBJ2-3, with D perhaps TRBD2 (7 bases). Germline assignment: CDR1 SGHAT and CDR2 FQNNGV. The CDR3 has 15 residues. Trimming took 5 bases from V and 4 from J, leaving 16 bases between them. The CDR3 region is CASSILGGPPDTQYF. CDR3 nucleotide sequence: TGTGCCAGCAGCATCCTGGGGGGGCCCCCAGATACGCAGTATTTT. Variable domain in full (rest from reference TRBV11-2 and TRBJ2-3): EAGVAQSPRYKIIEKRQSVAFWCNPISGHATLYWYQQILGQGPKLLIQFQNNGVVDDSQLPKDRFSAERLKGVDSTLKIQPAKLEDSAVYLCASSILGGPPDTQYFGPGTRLTVL.

The chain couples TRBV28 to TRBJ1-1, with a tentative D call TRBD1 (6 bases). The CDR3 covers 15 residues. CDR1 MDHEN and CDR2 SYDVKM come from the germline V gene. V was clipped by 3 bases and J by 1 base, with 12 bases between them. This CDR3 reads CASSFRGAGNTEAFF. CDR3 in DNA: TGTGCCAGCAGTTTCCGGGGGGCTGGGAACACTGAAGCTTTCTTT.

A few counts support this clonotype. V gene TRBV7-2 combines with J gene TRBJ2-3; 9 bases match TRBD2. The germline gives CDR1 SGHTA, CDR2 FQGNSA. The CDR3 is 16 amino acids. The V gene end was trimmed by 1 base and the J gene end by 3 bases; junction bases not matched to a gene: 5. The CDR3 is CASSLGAGGVTDTQYF. CDR3 in DNA: TGTGCCAGCAGCTTAGGGGCGGGGGGGGTGACAGATACGCAGTATTTT.

The V and J genes are TRBV20-1 and TRBJ1-2; maybe TRBD1 (5 bases). The V gene's germline CDR1 is DFQATT and CDR2 SNEGSKA (reference sequence). The V end lost 4 bases, the J end lost 8 bases, and 26 bases lay between the germline ends. The CDR3 length is 16 residues. The CDR3 DNA reads TGCAGTGCTAAAGCCCCCCTGACCAGGGTATATGGCGGCTACACCTTC. Its protein is CSAKAPLTRVYGGYTF.

The sample holds a few counts of this clonotype. This rearrangement joins TRBV20-1 to TRBJ2-3, with 7 bases that match TRBD2. The germline V gene encodes CDR1 DFQATT and CDR2 SNEGSKA (reference sequence). The CDR3 has 14 residues. V gave up 0 bases and J gave up 1 base; unmatched junction bases: 1. DNA of the CDR3: TGCAGTGCTAGAGATCTAGCGGGCACAGATACGCAGTATTTT. It encodes CSARDLAGTDTQYF.

The J gene is TRBJ2-1, the V gene TRBV12-3 or TRBV12-4; either TRBD1 or TRBD2 may supply D (6 bases each). The CDR3 runs 14 residues. V lost 4 bases, J lost 9 bases, and 16 bases lay in between. Here the CDR3 DNA reads TGTGCCAGCAGTTCCTGGGGGGCAGGTCTTGAGCAGTTCTTC. Encoded protein: CASSSWGAGLEQFF.

V is TRBV12-3 or TRBV12-4 and J is TRBJ2-7, with D possibly TRBD1 on 5 matching bases. With 2 bases removed from V and 1 base from J, the gap between germline ends came to 12 bases. The CDR3 covers 15 residues. CDR3 nucleotide sequence: TGTGCCAGCAGTTTATCGCAGGGTCGGTCCTACGAGCAGTACTTC. Its protein product is CASSLSQGRSYEQYF.

V and J are TRBV4-1 and TRBJ2-1, with 14 nucleotides matching TRBD2. CDR3 length equals 15 residues. The junction had 2 bases not matched to a gene; V was cut back by 5 bases and J by 5 bases. CDR1 is MGHRA and CDR2 is YSYEKL in the germline V gene. The CDR3 DNA follows: TGCGCCAGCAGCAAGGGACTAGCGGGGGACAATGAGCAGTTCTTC. Translation gives CASSKGLAGDNEQFF.

This clonotype appeared a few times. The V gene is TRBV29-1, the J gene TRBJ1-5, with no clear D. The CDR3 has 12 residues. Between the trimmed V and J ends, which lost 4 bases and 2 bases, there was a span of 6 bases. CDR1 and CDR2 (germline): SQVTM, ANQGSEA. CDR3 DNA: TGCAGCGTTGTGGTGGGCAATCAGCCCCAGCATTTT. This gives the protein CSVVVGNQPQHF.

The V call is TRBV5-1, the J call TRBJ2-7; the match to TRBD1 covers 12 bases. Looked up from germline, CDR1 is SGHRS and CDR2 is YFSETQ. This CDR3 is 15 amino acids long. V trimming: 4 bases; J trimming: 6 bases; junction bases outside the gene matches: 8. The CDR3 protein is CASSPGQGARGEQYF. DNA of the CDR3: TGCGCCAGCAGCCCGGGACAGGGGGCTCGCGGCGAGCAGTACTTC.

This clonotype was seen only a few times. The gene calls are TRBV20-1 and TRBJ2-7; tentatively, D is TRBD1 or TRBD2 (5 bases each). V was pared by 6 bases and J by 0 bases, with 12 bases between. CDR1 is DFQATT and CDR2 is SNEGSKA in the germline V gene (reference sequence). The CDR3 totals 13 residues. The chain's CDR3 is CSARWGTSYEQYF. CDR3 nucleotide sequence: TGCAGTGCCAGGTGGGGGACCTCCTACGAGCAGTACTTC.

This rearrangement joins TRBV20-1 to TRBJ2-7, with TRBD2 matching 13 bases. Losses at the gene ends were 0 bases for V and 7 bases for J; bases not matched to a gene: 12. Germline CDR1 reads DFQATT; CDR2 reads SNEGSKA (reference sequence). There are 17 residues in the CDR3. CDR3 DNA sequence: TGCAGTGCTAGAGATCGGAAACTAGCGGGGGGGCCTTGGGAGCAGTACTTC. This gives the protein CSARDRKLAGGPWEQYF.

V gene TRBV11-2 combines with J gene TRBJ2-7, with D perhaps matching TRBD2 (6 bases). The germline gives CDR1 SGHAT, CDR2 FQNNGV. Deletions cut 1 base from V and 2 bases from J, with 12 bases between. CDR3 length equals 15 residues. CDR3 in amino acids: CASSLARGNPYEQYF. DNA of the CDR3: TGTGCCAGCAGCTTAGCTCGGGGGAACCCCTACGAGCAGTACTTC. Combining the CDR3 with reference TRBV11-2 and TRBJ2-7 gives the whole variable domain EAGVAQSPRYKIIEKRQSVAFWCNPISGHATLYWYQQILGQGPKLLIQFQNNGVVDDSQLPKDRFSAERLKGVDSTLKIQPAKLEDSAVYLCASSLARGNPYEQYFGPGTRLTVT.

The J gene is TRBJ2-2, the V gene TRBV7-2; tentatively, D is TRBD1 (6 bases). Trimming left V 0 bases short and J 6 bases short, with 11 bases between. The CDR3 loop spans 15 amino acids. Germline V gene sequence: CDR1 SGHTA, CDR2 FQGNSA. The CDR3 region has the DNA TGTGCCAGCAGCTTAGCGCAGGGGTTAGCCGGGGAGCTGTTTTTT. Translation gives CASSLAQGLAGELFF.

The rearrangement uses TRBV3-1 and TRBJ2-7; D call uncertain. The CDR3 totals 15 residues. Germline CDR1 is LGHDT and CDR2 is YNNKEL (reference sequence). Trimming stripped 0 bases from V and 5 bases from J, with 14 bases between. Here the CDR3 DNA reads TGTGCCAGCAGCCAAGAACGTGGGCAGGCCGACGAGCAGTACTTC. This translates into CASSQERGQADEQYF.

In this sample, this clonotype turned up many times. The chain joins TRBV2 to TRBJ2-3; D tentatively fits TRBD1 or TRBD2 (5 bases each). V lost 7 bases, J lost 3 bases, and 20 bases lay in between. The CDR3 covers 16 residues. Per the germline V gene, CDR1 is SNHLY and CDR2 is FYNNEI. The DNA for the CDR3 is TGTGCCAGCACCCAGAACAGGAGGTTAGCGACAGATACGCAGTATTTT. Encoded protein: CASTQNRRLATDTQYF. The full variable domain, its missing parts supplied by reference TRBV2 and TRBJ2-3, is EPEVTQTPSHQVTQMGQEVILRCVPISNHLYFYWYRQILGQKVEFLVSFYNNEISEKSEIFDDQFSVERPDGSNFTLKIRSTKLEDSAMYFCASTQNRRLATDTQYFGPGTRLTVL.

CDR3 in DNA: TGCGCCAGCAGCACGGGGCCTGAGCAGTTCTTC. Protein product: CASSTGPEQFF. The gene calls are TRBV5-1 and TRBJ2-1; possibly TRBD1 or TRBD2 for D (5 bases each). This CDR3 contains 11 residues. Deletions cut 4 bases from V and 9 bases from J, with 8 bases between. CDR1 and CDR2 from the germline V gene are SGHRS and YFSETQ.

The J gene is TRBJ2-1, the V gene TRBV4-1; 11 bases map to TRBD1. The CDR3 length is 15 residues. V was clipped by 3 bases and J by 8 bases; unmatched bases: 6. Germline CDR1 reads MGHRA; CDR2 reads YSYEKL. This CDR3 reads CASSQPGQGVDEQFF. CDR3 DNA sequence: TGCGCCAGCAGCCAGCCGGGACAGGGGGTCGATGAGCAGTTCTTC.

The sample holds a few counts of this clonotype. V is TRBV5-1 and J is TRBJ2-1, with TRBD2 matching over 11 bases. The junction had 10 bases not matched to a gene; V was cut back by 4 bases and J by 4 bases. Germline V lookup: CDR1 SGHRS, CDR2 YFSETQ. The CDR3 length is 17 residues. The CDR3 DNA reads as TGCGCCAGCAGCCCGTCGTCCGGGACTAGCGGTTACAATGAGCAGTTCTTC. This translates into CASSPSSGTSGYNEQFF.